This T cell receptor beta chain is drawn from a study of T cell responses to AZD1222 COVID-19 vaccine. Study findings and constraints: Baseline serology detected seropositivity in only six AZD1222 recipients.

Between the trimmed V and J ends, which lost 4 bases and 2 bases, there was a span of 6 bases. CDR3 length: 12 residues. Germline CDR1 and CDR2: LNHDA and SQIVND (reference sequence). Clones were sequenced by immunoSEQ multiplex PCR, and TCRdb holds only the in-frame ones, with some missing. The table lists around 150,000 clones, 90% to 95% of them singletons. Comments on this clone: What it binds is not known.

V is TRBV19 and J is TRBJ2-7; D may be TRBD1 (6 bases). This material consisted of peripheral blood, taken 28 days after the second AZD1222 dose. The clonotype originates from an adult who received the AZD1222 COVID-19 vaccine. The CDR3 DNA reads as TGTGCCAGTAGTAACAGGGCCTACGAGCAGTACTTC. Translating gives CASSNRAYEQYF.